This T cell receptor beta chain is from a study of blood T cell repertoires in COVID-19 (TCRdb year 2020). Notes on the research overall: The collaborator samples originated in the United States, Italy and Spain and spanned the acute and convalescent phases of COVID-19. Samples came from the ongoing ImmuneRACE study (first 160 participants) plus 1,254 subjects from 6 global collaborators. Where HLA class I and class II types were available, the types were taken from metadata supplied by the sample provider, not from assay-based typing. Nearly every sample came with metadata listing a de-identified subject ID, COVID-19 status, age in years and sex. Deeply sampled blood TCRbeta repertoires from subjects exposed to, actively infected with, or recovered from COVID-19 were included in the dataset. The material from the prospective study consisted of cDNA or gDNA derived from T cells, B-cell-depleted T cells, or PBMCs. The repertoires were made available in a free public database intended to serve as a resource for research on the immune response to SARS-CoV-2. Beyond this particular receptor, the publication reports: The amount of clinical and demographic metadata varied by source and participant and was provided uncurated.

The immunoSEQ Assay, a bias-controlled multiplex PCR, was used to amplify TCRbeta CDR3 regions from genomic DNA. The authors processed their data as follows. The number of nucleated cells in each sample was estimated by amplification of reference gene primers within the assay. To quantify the absolute abundance of each unique TCRbeta CDR3 rearrangement, sequence reads were collapsed and filtered. For each sample, productive Simpson clonality was calculated as the square root of Simpson's diversity index across productive rearrangements. This is the immuneACCESS table as TCRdb keeps it, with only in-frame sequences that have V and J called. A part of the clones is gone; compared with another copy, unresolved V genes explain less than half, and the rest is unexplained. The D gene and trimming were derived from the DNA, and the V and J assignments and clone size from that table. The sample table shows more than 300,000 clones, and roughly 90% are seen once. 5% to 7.5% of the sample goes to the ten largest clones.

This clone was seen once. The specificity of this receptor is unknown. Base-call qualities are not available, and no considerably larger clone is one nucleotide away. Another Seattle source contributed samples from volunteer blood donors who had recovered from COVID-19. Each collaborating institution followed its own protocols to collect whole blood in K2EDTA tubes. For TCRbeta analysis, collaborators shipped samples as frozen whole blood, isolated PBMCs, or DNA extracted from either of those sample types. Sequencing was performed on peripheral blood. The sequence was collected from a man aged 18 to 29 who had recovered from COVID-19.

The DNA sequence is given as TGTGCCAGCGCATACAGGGAAGCAGGAGTTGAAGGCTACACCTTC. Its protein reads: CASAYREAGVEGYTF. The chain is encoded by TRBV2 joined to TRBJ1-2; a weak D assignment points to TRBD1 (6 bases agree). A distance of 24 bases separates the germline ends of V and J, which lose 8 bases and 8 bases respectively. CDR1 and CDR2 are drawn from the germline V gene: SNHLY, FYNNEI. CDR3 length: 15 amino acids, cysteine to phenylalanine. The entry retains the CDR3 DNA only, 45 bases that are in frame from base 1.